This TCR beta chain was profiled in a study of T cells in women clearing cervical HPV infection. TCRdb's copy holds only in-frame clones and misses some; the assay was immunoSEQ multiplex PCR. Recorded for this sample: tens of thousands of clones. Remarks on this clone: The read terminates 3 residues ahead of where the CDR3 ends, so the germline J gene completes it.

The V gene lost 8 bases and the J gene lost 5 bases, with 15 bases spanning the gap. The CDR3 covers 13 residues. Germline CDR1 and CDR2: MNHEY and SVGEGT. This TCR was sampled from a woman aged 18-69 years with a cervical HPV16 infection that either progressed to CIN3+ or cleared (not recorded which). The rearrangement uses TRBV6-2 or TRBV6-3 and TRBJ1-1; possible D gene TRBD1, 5 bases. The sample taken for sequencing was blood buffy coat. The covered CDR3 bases are TGTGCCAGCGGGGAGACAGTATGGACTGAA. Encoded protein: CASGETVWTE. The complete CDR3 sequence is CASGETVWTEAFF.